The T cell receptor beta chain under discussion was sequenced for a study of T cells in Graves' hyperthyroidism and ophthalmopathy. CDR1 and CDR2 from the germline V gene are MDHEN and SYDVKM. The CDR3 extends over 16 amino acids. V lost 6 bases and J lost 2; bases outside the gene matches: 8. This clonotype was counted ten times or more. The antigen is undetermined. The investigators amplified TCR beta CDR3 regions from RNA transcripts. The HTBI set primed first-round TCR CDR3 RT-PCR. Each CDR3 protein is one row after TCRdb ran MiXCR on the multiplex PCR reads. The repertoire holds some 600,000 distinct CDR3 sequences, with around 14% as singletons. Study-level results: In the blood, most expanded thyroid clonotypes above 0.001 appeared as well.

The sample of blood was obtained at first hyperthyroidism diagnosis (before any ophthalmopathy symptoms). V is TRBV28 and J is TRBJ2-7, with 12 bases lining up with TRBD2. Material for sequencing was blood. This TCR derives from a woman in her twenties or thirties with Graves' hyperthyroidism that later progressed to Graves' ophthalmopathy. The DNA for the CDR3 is TGTGCCAGCAGAACTCCTACTAGCGGGAGGACCTACGAGCAGTACTTC. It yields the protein CASRTPTSGRTYEQYF.